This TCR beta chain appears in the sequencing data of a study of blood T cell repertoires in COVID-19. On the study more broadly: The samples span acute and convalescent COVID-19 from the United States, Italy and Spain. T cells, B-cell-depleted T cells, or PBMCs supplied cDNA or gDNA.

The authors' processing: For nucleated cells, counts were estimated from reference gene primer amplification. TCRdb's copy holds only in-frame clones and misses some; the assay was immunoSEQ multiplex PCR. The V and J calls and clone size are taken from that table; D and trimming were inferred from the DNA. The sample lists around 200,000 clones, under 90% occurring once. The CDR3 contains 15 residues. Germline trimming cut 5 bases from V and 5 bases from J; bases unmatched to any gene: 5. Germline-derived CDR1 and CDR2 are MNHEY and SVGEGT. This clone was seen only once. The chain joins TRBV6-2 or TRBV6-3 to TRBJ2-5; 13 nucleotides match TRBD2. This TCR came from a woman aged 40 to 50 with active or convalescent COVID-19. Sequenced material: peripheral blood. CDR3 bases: TGTGCCAGCAGTCTACTAGCGGGGGGGCGGGAGACCCAGTACTTC. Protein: CASSLLAGGRETQYF.